These 10 T cell receptor beta chains were all obtained from the same sample, sequenced in a study of stem cell transplantation in POMP-related autoinflammatory disease. Using immunoSEQ multiplex PCR, the repertoire was profiled, and TCRdb retains in-frame clones only, with some absent. Of tens of thousands of clones listed, just over 90% are singletons. This material consisted of CD4+ T cells from PBMCs, taken after stem cell transplantation. Every receptor here comes from a human patient with POMP-related autoinflammation and immune dysregulation (PRAID). Some T cells may have originated in the graft donor.

The V call is TRBV28, the J call TRBJ1-1; TRBD1 might be the D (5 bases). V was clipped by 4 bases and J by 3 bases, with 12 bases between them. The CDR3 consists of 14 residues. From germline, CDR1 is MDHEN and CDR2 SYDVKM. For the CDR3, the DNA is TGTGCCAGCAGTTATAGTGCAGGGTACACTGAAGCTTTCTTT. Translation gives CASSYSAGYTEAFF.

The chain has TRBV6-6 and TRBJ2-7, with 7 nucleotides matching TRBD1. Per the germline V gene, CDR1 is MNHNY and CDR2 is SVGAGI (reference sequence). There are 12 residues in the CDR3. Trimming removed 5 bases from V and 6 bases from J; junction bases left unmatched: 4. CDR3 residues: CASSNRGGEQYF. The DNA for the CDR3 is TGTGCCAGCAGTAACAGGGGTGGCGAGCAGTACTTC.

The chain carries TRBV30 and TRBJ2-3, with D possibly TRBD2 on 6 matching bases. Germline CDR1 and CDR2: GTSNPN and SVGIG (reference sequence). Trimming left V 4 bases short and J 0 bases short, with 11 bases between. CDR3 length: 14 residues. The CDR3 sequence is CAWTGRVSTDTQYF. CDR3 DNA sequence: TGTGCCTGGACCGGGAGAGTGAGCACAGATACGCAGTATTTT. The whole variable domain, remainder taken from reference TRBV30 and TRBJ2-3, is SQTIHQWPATLVQPVGSPLSLECTVEGTSNPNLYWYRQAAGRGLQLLFYSVGIGQISSEVPQNLSASRPQDRQFILSSKKLLLSDSGFYLCAWTGRVSTDTQYFGPGTRLTVL.

The genes are TRBV27 and TRBJ2-5; 9 bases align to TRBD1. This CDR3 region has 15 residues. CDR1 is MNHEY, CDR2 SMNVEV, per germline (reference sequence). V trimming: 8 bases; J trimming: 2 bases; junction bases outside the gene matches: 9. The CDR3 loop reads CASSKYRGQQETQYF. The CDR3 nucleotides read TGTGCCAGCTCTAAATACAGGGGGCAACAAGAGACCCAGTACTTC.

CDR3 in amino acids: CASSLTGSNQPQHF. The CDR3 DNA reads TGTGCCAGCTCACTAACAGGGAGCAATCAGCCCCAGCATTTT. The chain recombines TRBV18 with TRBJ1-5; TRBD1 might be the D (6 bases). The germline gives CDR1 KGHSH, CDR2 LQKENI. Trimming took 4 bases from V and 1 from J, leaving 8 bases between them. The CDR3 sequence is 14 residues long.

The chain has TRBV4-2 and TRBJ1-2; TRBD1 matches 8 bases. CDR1 is LGHNA, CDR2 YNFKEQ, per germline. CDR3 length equals 15 residues. Germline trimming cut 2 bases from V and 1 base from J; bases unmatched to any gene: 3. CDR3 loop: CASSQLQGGNYGYTF. The CDR3 DNA follows: TGTGCCAGCAGCCAACTACAGGGGGGTAACTATGGCTACACCTTC.

The chain links TRBV29-1 to TRBJ1-1; a possible D gene is TRBD1 (5 bases). The V end lost 3 bases, the J end lost 4 bases, and 15 bases lay between the germline ends. The CDR3 runs to 14 residues. Germline values: CDR1 SQVTM, CDR2 ANQGSEA. The CDR3 spells CSVDGGTVSTEAFF. The CDR3 DNA follows: TGCAGCGTTGATGGGGGGACGGTCAGCACTGAAGCTTTCTTT.

This chain connects TRBV27 to TRBJ2-5; TRBD1 aligns across 10 bases. CDR1 MNHEY and CDR2 SMNVEV come from the germline V gene (reference sequence). V lost 4 bases to trimming and J lost 5 bases; unmatched junction nucleotides: 7. This CDR3 spans 15 amino acids. CDR3 region: CASSSRQGAGETQYF. In DNA, the CDR3 is TGTGCCAGCAGTTCCCGACAGGGGGCGGGGGAGACCCAGTACTTC.

J is TRBJ2-7 and V is TRBV20-1; tentatively, D is TRBD2 (5 bases). The CDR3 totals 11 residues. The germline gives CDR1 DFQATT, CDR2 SNEGSKA (reference sequence). Trimming took off 6 bases at V and 4 bases at J, with 10 bases between the two ends. CDR3 bases: TGCAGTGCAGAGCGACTATACGAGCAGTACTTC. It specifies CSAERLYEQYF.

CDR3 DNA sequence: TGCGCCAGCAGCGAGACTAGGGTGAGCACAGATACGCAGTATTTT. It translates to CASSETRVSTDTQYF. V and J are TRBV5-1 and TRBJ2-3, with D possibly matching TRBD2 (6 bases). The V end was cut by 4 bases, the J end by 0 bases, with 12 bases between. CDR3 length: 15 residues. Germline V gene sequence: CDR1 SGHRS, CDR2 YFSETQ.